This T cell receptor beta chain was identified in a study of T cell responses to AZD1222 COVID-19 vaccine. General observations from the study: Donors were mostly white British, more females; clonal diversity possibly underestimated.

Between the trimmed V and J ends, which lost 0 bases and 6 bases, there was a span of 18 bases. Germline values: CDR1 SGDLS, CDR2 YYNGEE. The CDR3 sequence is 17 residues long. TCRdb keeps only in-frame clones here, not all; method: immunoSEQ multiplex PCR. The sample shows 150,000 to 170,000 clones, roughly nine tenths of them seen only once. Details on this clone: Its antigen remains unidentified.

Here the sequenced sample was peripheral blood, taken on day 0 of AZD1222 vaccination. The source of this sequence is an adult in good health. V is TRBV9 and J is TRBJ1-4, with TRBD1 as a possible D gene (5 bases). CDR3 bases: TGTGCCAGCAGCGTAGCTTCGATTCCGGGACGGGATGAAAAACTGTTTTTT. Its protein product is CASSVASIPGRDEKLFF.